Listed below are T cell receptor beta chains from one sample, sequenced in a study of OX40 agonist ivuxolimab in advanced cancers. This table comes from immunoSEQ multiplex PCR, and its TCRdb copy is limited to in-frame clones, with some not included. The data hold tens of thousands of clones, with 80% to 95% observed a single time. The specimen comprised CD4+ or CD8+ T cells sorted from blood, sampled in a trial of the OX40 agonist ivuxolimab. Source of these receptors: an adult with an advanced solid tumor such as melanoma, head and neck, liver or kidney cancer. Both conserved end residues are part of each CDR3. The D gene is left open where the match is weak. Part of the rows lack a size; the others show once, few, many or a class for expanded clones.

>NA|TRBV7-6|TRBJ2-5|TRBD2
CASSLAASGIGETQYF
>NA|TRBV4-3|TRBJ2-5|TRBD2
CASSQDPSSGGGGETQYF
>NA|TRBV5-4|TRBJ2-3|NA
CASSPDSSTDTQYF
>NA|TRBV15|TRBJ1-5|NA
CATSSEEGLGQPQHF
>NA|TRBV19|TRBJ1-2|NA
CASSNRDGVDYTF
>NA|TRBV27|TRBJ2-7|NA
CASSLGQTYEQYF
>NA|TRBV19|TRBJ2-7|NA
CASSVDSLSYEQYF
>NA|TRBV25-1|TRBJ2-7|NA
CASSEGNSYEQYF
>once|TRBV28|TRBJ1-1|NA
CASSLTPGAEAFF
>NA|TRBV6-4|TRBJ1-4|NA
CASSADAGTGANEKLFF
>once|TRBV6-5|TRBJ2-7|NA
CASSYLHRVYEQYF
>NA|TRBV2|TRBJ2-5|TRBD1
CASSEGRTGQETQYF
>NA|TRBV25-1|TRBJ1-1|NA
CASSEGAEGGTEAFF
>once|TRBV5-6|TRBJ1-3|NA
CASSLAGVFSGNTIYF
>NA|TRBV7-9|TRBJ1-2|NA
CASSSLTDNYGYTF
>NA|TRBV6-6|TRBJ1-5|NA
CATFLGSNQPQHF
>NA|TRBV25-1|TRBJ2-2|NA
CASSEGVSALANTGELFF
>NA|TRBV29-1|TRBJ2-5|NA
CSVVAGYQETQYF
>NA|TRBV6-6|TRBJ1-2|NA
CASSYLSENYGYTF
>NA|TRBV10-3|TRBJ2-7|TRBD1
CAISGQGGYEQYF
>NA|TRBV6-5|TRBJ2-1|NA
CASSYQAVYSYNEQFF
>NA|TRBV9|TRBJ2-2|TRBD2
CASAAGGPGGELFF
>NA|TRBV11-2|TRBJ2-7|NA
CASRMGLSHEQYF
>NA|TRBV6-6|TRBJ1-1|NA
CASSYSIQGNTEAFF
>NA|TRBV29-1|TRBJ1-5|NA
CSVVTGYNQPQHF
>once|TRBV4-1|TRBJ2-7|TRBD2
CASSQDKMGLAGVYEQYF
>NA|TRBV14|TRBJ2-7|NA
CASSQVAGGAYEQYF
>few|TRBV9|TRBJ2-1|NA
CASGGPDEQFF
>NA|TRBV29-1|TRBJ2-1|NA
CSVEERSYNEQFF